Below are 18 T cell receptor beta chains sequenced from a single sample in a study of blood T cells in healthy people across ages. A second PCR of 7 to 11 cycles used a sample-barcoded 5' primer and a J-beta primer mix. MiXCR, applied by TCRdb to the 5' RACE reads, yields one record per CDR3 protein. The sample lists 600,000 to 850,000 distinct CDR3 sequences; just under 25% were seen once. The same sample was also used in a study of T cells of mothers and their children.

Sequencing was done on a sample of blood. These receptors were obtained from a boy younger than 18 in good health.

V usage is TRBV28 and J usage is TRBJ2-1, with 7 bases matching TRBD1. The trim removed 5 bases at V and 7 bases at J, leaving 5 bases unmatched. Germline V gives CDR1 MDHEN, CDR2 SYDVKM. CDR3 length equals 13 residues. CDR3 loop: CASSTNRGNEQFF. CDR3 DNA sequence: TGTGCCAGCAGTACGAACAGGGGAAATGAGCAGTTCTTC.

The rearrangement uses TRBV20-1 and TRBJ2-5; 11 bases are a match to TRBD2. Unmatched junction bases numbered 10, after V lost 2 bases and J lost 5 bases. From germline, CDR1 is DFQATT and CDR2 SNEGSKA (reference sequence). The CDR3 has 16 residues. In DNA, the CDR3 is TGCAGTGCTAGACCCTACCCACTAGCGGGGGAGGAGACCCAGTACTTC. Translating gives CSARPYPLAGEETQYF.

This clonotype was detected a few times. V is TRBV10-3 and J is TRBJ2-3, with 9 bases lining up with TRBD2. The CDR3 runs 16 residues. V shed 0 bases and J 3 bases; nucleotides not matched to a gene: 4. Germline CDR1 ENHRY, CDR2 SYGVKD. The CDR3 nucleotides are TGTGCCATCAGTGAGTCCTGGCGGGAGGGGACAGATACGCAGTATTTT. Protein sequence: CAISESWREGTDTQYF.

The chain carries TRBV29-1 and TRBJ1-4; D might be TRBD1 (5 bases). Germline CDR1 reads SQVTM; CDR2 reads ANQGSEA. The CDR3 contains 11 residues. Between the trimmed V and J ends, which lost 5 bases and 6 bases, there was a span of 7 bases. This CDR3 reads CSVFRDEKLFF. CDR3 in DNA: TGCAGCGTTTTCAGGGATGAAAAACTGTTTTTT.

This clonotype was counted between two and nine times. V is TRBV12-3 or TRBV12-4 and J is TRBJ2-5, with no clear D. The CDR3 runs 16 residues. V was pared by 4 bases and J by 5 bases, with 20 bases between. CDR3 DNA: TGTGCCAGCAGTTCCGTCCCGTACCTCAGTGGGGAGACCCAGTACTTC. This translates into CASSSVPYLSGETQYF.

This clonotype was found a few times. The rearrangement uses TRBV20-1 and TRBJ2-5, with a weak D call TRBD1 (6 bases). CDR1 DFQATT and CDR2 SNEGSKA come from the germline V gene (reference sequence). This CDR3 comprises 14 residues. Trimming stripped 1 base from V and 7 bases from J, with 16 bases between. This CDR3 is CSARVGADVGTQYF. CDR3 in DNA: TGCAGTGCTAGAGTGGGGGCGGACGTCGGGACCCAGTACTTC.

The chain is built from TRBV11-2 and TRBJ2-1; 10 nucleotides agree with TRBD2. The DNA matches TRBJ2-7 better at its end, which makes the J call doubtful. The CDR3 is made up of 15 amino acids. Germline assignment: CDR1 SGHAT and CDR2 FQNNGV. In nucleotides, the CDR3 is TGTGCCAGCAGCCGTGGGACTAGCGAAGTTTACTCGCAGTACTTC. It codes for CASSRGTSEVYSQYF.

A word on this clonotype: Germline and junction disagree at one end, which may indicate a read error. The chain uses TRBV29-1 and TRBJ2-7; possibly TRBD2 for D (6 bases). The CDR3 extends over 12 amino acids. The germline V gene encodes CDR1 SQVTM and CDR2 ANQGSEA. CDR3 amino acids: CSVVRGRYEQHF. The CDR3 nucleotides read TGCAGCGTTGTGCGGGGAAGGTACGAGCAGCACTTC.

This clonotype was observed a handful of times. The chain joins TRBV29-1 to TRBJ2-1; 7 positions match TRBD1. The CDR3 sequence is 13 residues long. V lost 6 bases and J lost 4; bases outside the gene matches: 6. Germline loops: CDR1 SQVTM, CDR2 ANQGSEA. The CDR3 DNA reads as TGCAGCGTACAAGCAGGGGGTTACAATGAGCAGTTCTTC. It codes for CSVQAGGYNEQFF.

This clonotype was recorded many times. The rearrangement links TRBV11-2 to TRBJ2-5, with 11 nucleotides matching TRBD2. The germline V gene encodes CDR1 SGHAT and CDR2 FQNNGV. This CDR3 is 15 amino acids long. V lost 5 bases, J lost 0 bases, and 2 bases stayed unmatched. CDR3 sequence reads: CASSRTSGYQETQYF. For the CDR3, the DNA is TGTGCCAGCAGCAGGACTAGCGGGTACCAAGAGACCCAGTACTTC.

This rearrangement joins TRBV29-1 to TRBJ2-7; 7 positions match TRBD1. Losses at the gene ends were 8 bases for V and 3 bases for J; bases not matched to a gene: 13. The germline CDR1 and CDR2 sequences are SQVTM and ANQGSEA. The CDR3 is 14 residues long. The CDR3 bases are TGCAGCATTCGAGAGTCGACAGGGATCTACGAGCAGTACTTC. Amino acid sequence: CSIRESTGIYEQYF.

V is TRBV7-6 and J is TRBJ2-1; 11 bases fit TRBD2. The trim removed 1 base at V and 8 bases at J, leaving 7 bases unmatched. Germline V CDR1 and CDR2: SGHVS, FNYEAQ. CDR3 size: 16 residues. CDR3 DNA sequence: TGTGCCAGCAGCTTAGTGGGACTAGCGGAGGTGCATGAGCAGTTCTTC. Its translation is CASSLVGLAEVHEQFF.

This sequence joins TRBV6-5 and TRBJ2-7; D tentatively reads TRBD1 or TRBD2 (5 bases each). This CDR3 contains 14 residues. Trimming pared 6 bases from V and 5 bases from J, leaving 17 bases between. The V gene's germline CDR1 is MNHEY and CDR2 SVGAGI. The CDR3 region has the DNA TGTGCCAGCAGCCCCGGGAACAGGTGGCACGAGCAGTACTTC. It is translated as CASSPGNRWHEQYF.

This clonotype was counted between two and nine times. This chain uses TRBV14 with TRBJ1-2; possible D gene TRBD1, 6 bases. The CDR3 is 16 amino acids. Trimming shortened V by 1 base and J by 7 bases, and 19 bases separated the two germline ends. The germline gives CDR1 SGHDN, CDR2 FVKESK. CDR3: CASSQVRRGAYGGYTF. CDR3 coding DNA: TGTGCCAGCAGCCAAGTTCGGCGGGGGGCGTATGGTGGCTACACCTTC.

This clonotype has only a few counts. This rearrangement joins TRBV6-5 to TRBJ1-2, with 8 bases that match TRBD1. After removal of 6 bases from V and 8 bases from J, the junction contained 5 bases not matched to a gene. CDR1 and CDR2 from the germline V gene are MNHEY and SVGAGI. The CDR3 loop spans 12 amino acids. CDR3 bases: TGTGCCAGCAGGGACAGGGCGTACGGCTACACCTTC. Its protein is CASRDRAYGYTF.

This clonotype was recorded a few times. The rearrangement joins TRBV7-9 to TRBJ2-2; 7 bases align to TRBD2. In germline, CDR1 is SEHNR, CDR2 FQNEAQ (reference sequence). The CDR3 is 13 residues long. With 7 bases clipped from V and 6 bases from J, the junction kept 5 bases outside the gene matches. The CDR3 sequence is CASTRLAPGELFF. DNA of the CDR3: TGTGCCAGCACCCGACTAGCCCCCGGGGAGCTGTTTTTT. Combining the CDR3 with reference TRBV7-9 and TRBJ2-2 gives the whole variable domain DTGVSQNPRHKITKRGQNVTFRCDPISEHNRLYWYRQTLGQGPEFLTYFQNEAQLEKSRLLSDRFSAERPKGSFSTLEIQRTEQGDSAMYLCASTRLAPGELFFGEGSRLTVL.

The chain joins TRBV6-4 to TRBJ1-2; TRBD1 is a possible D gene (5 bases). Trimming removed 11 bases at V and 3 bases at J, with 10 bases between. Germline V gene sequence: CDR1 MRHNA, CDR2 SNTAGT. The CDR3 is 11 amino acids. CDR3 amino acids: CASLGDYGYTF. CDR3 nucleotide sequence: TGTGCCTCCTTAGGGGACTATGGCTACACCTTC.

This clonotype was counted a few times. CDR3 coding DNA: TGTGCCAGCAGTCGCTCCCTTGGCGGGGGGGCAGATGAGCAGTTCTTC. Protein product: CASSRSLGGGADEQFF. This rearrangement joins TRBV12-3 or TRBV12-4 to TRBJ2-1; TRBD2 aligns across 9 bases. The V and J ends lost 5 bases and 8 bases, in that order; junction bases with no gene match: 13. This CDR3 spans 16 amino acids.